This T cell receptor (beta chain) was recovered during a study of blood T cell repertoires in COVID-19. Study-wide background: There were acute and convalescent COVID-19 samples, and they came from the United States, Italy and Spain.

Authors' data handling: Amplification of reference gene primers provided the estimated nucleated cell counts. Produced via immunoSEQ multiplex PCR; TCRdb's table is partial and in-frame only. The D gene and trimming were derived from the DNA, and the V and J assignments and clone size from that table. This sample carries more than 250,000 clones, roughly 85% of them seen once, and the ten largest clones take 6% to 6.5%. Participants were placed into cohorts based on the clinical history they reported. The CDR3 totals 18 residues. The J segment lost 1 base and the V segment lost 1 base, leaving 9 bases of the junction unmatched. Germline assignment: CDR1 SGHTA and CDR2 FQGNSA.

Sequencing was performed on PBMCs or T cells enriched from blood (not recorded which). The J gene is TRBJ1-3, the V gene TRBV7-2; TRBD1 aligns across 8 bases. The sequence was obtained from a woman aged 40-49 years who had recovered from COVID-19. The CDR3 region has the DNA TGTGCCAGCAGCTTAGAACCTCCAGGGGGCGCTTCTGGAAACACCATATATTTT. This gives the protein CASSLEPPGGASGNTIYF.